The 8 T cell receptor beta chains given below trace back to one sample, sequenced in a study of T cells in Graves' hyperthyroidism and ophthalmopathy. RNA transcripts gave rise to amplified TCR beta CDR3 regions. First-round RT-PCR of the TCR CDR3 relied on the HTBI primer set. TCRdb processed the multiplex PCR reads anew with MiXCR; each CDR3 protein has one entry. The sample contains 350,000 to 450,000 distinct CDR3 sequences, over 12% of which appear only once. The sample was blood. The receptors were gathered from a man aged 45-65 years with Graves' ophthalmopathy.

V usage is TRBV6-1 and J usage is TRBJ2-1, with 7 positions matching TRBD2. The ends lost 10 bases at V and 4 bases at J; junction bases unmatched: 10. This CDR3 spans 14 amino acids. CDR1 is MNHNS, CDR2 SASEGT, per germline. As DNA, the CDR3 is TGTGCCACCACGAGGGCGGGAGCGTACAATGAGCAGTTCTTC. It codes for CATTRAGAYNEQFF.

This clonotype came up many times. The chain couples TRBV28 to TRBJ1-1, with D unresolved. This CDR3 is built from 11 residues. Trimming cost V 7 bases and J 2 bases, with 5 bases left between them. Germline lookup yields CDR1 MDHEN and CDR2 SYDVKM. The CDR3 here is CASTLNTEAFF. DNA for the CDR3: TGTGCCAGCACCCTTAACACTGAAGCTTTCTTT.

In this sample, this clonotype turned up a few times. The rearrangement uses TRBV19 and TRBJ2-2; TRBD2 agrees at 10 bases. V was pared by 6 bases and J by 6 bases, with 7 bases of the junction left unmatched. From germline, CDR1 is LNHDA and CDR2 SQIVND (reference sequence). The CDR3 runs 15 residues. Written as DNA, the CDR3 is TGTGCCAGTAGCCTAGCGGGAGAAGTCGCCGGGGAGCTGTTTTTT. Translating gives CASSLAGEVAGELFF.

This clonotype appeared a few times. The V gene is TRBV4-1, the J gene TRBJ2-1; D is perhaps TRBD2 (6 bases). The germline V gene encodes CDR1 MGHRA and CDR2 YSYEKL. The V end was cut by 3 bases, the J end by 9 bases, with 24 bases between. The CDR3 runs to 17 residues. Here the CDR3 reads CASSQIQGAGPAGEQFF. In nucleotides, the CDR3 is TGCGCCAGCAGCCAGATTCAAGGGGCCGGACCAGCGGGTGAGCAGTTCTTC.

The sample holds many counts of this clonotype. The V and J genes are TRBV18 and TRBJ1-1; D remains unclear. Germline CDR1 KGHSH, CDR2 LQKENI. Trimming shortened V by 4 bases and J by 4 bases, and 10 bases separated the two germline ends. The CDR3 has 13 residues. The CDR3 DNA reads as TGTGCCAGCTCACGCACAGAATCCACTGAAGCTTTCTTT. Translating gives CASSRTESTEAFF.

V usage is TRBV5-5 and J usage is TRBJ2-5, with 8 bases lining up with TRBD2. The germline V gene has CDR1 SGHKS and CDR2 YYEKEE (reference sequence). The CDR3 has 16 residues. Trimming at V came to 4 bases and at J to 4 bases, leaving 12 bases not matched to a gene. Here the CDR3 DNA reads TGTGCCAGCAGCCCCGGTGGTAGCGGGAAGGGAGAGACCCAGTACTTC. As protein: CASSPGGSGKGETQYF.

This clonotype was seen only a few times. The V and J genes are TRBV29-1 and TRBJ1-4; the match to TRBD1 covers 8 bases. This CDR3 comprises 14 residues. Germline V gives CDR1 SQVTM, CDR2 ANQGSEA. J gave up 3 bases and V 6 bases, and 6 bases lay outside the gene matches. For the CDR3, the DNA is TGCAGCGTGAACGGGGACAGGTCTAATGAAAAACTGTTTTTT. Its translation: CSVNGDRSNEKLFF.

The CDR3 sequence is CTSSLAAPGGGTGELFF. The CDR3 bases are TGTACCAGCAGCTTAGCGGCTCCAGGGGGTGGTACCGGGGAGCTGTTTTTT. V and J are TRBV7-2 and TRBJ2-2; 7 bases fit TRBD1. V shed 0 bases and J 5 bases; nucleotides not matched to a gene: 9. The length of the CDR3 is 17 residues. Germline V gene lookup returns CDR1 SGHTA and CDR2 FQGNSA.